This record covers a single T cell receptor beta chain. What it recognizes is unknown. The PCR was carried out with 60 Vbeta primers and 13 Jbeta primers. The protocol was immunoSEQ multiplex PCR, while the TCRdb copy is restricted to in-frame clones and leaves out a portion. The profile shows more than 100,000 clones, roughly 80% of them singletons. The data stem from a study of cytomegalovirus exposure and HLA in healthy donors. Findings of the study overall: A classifier reportedly called cytomegalovirus status with high sensitivity and specificity. The study dropped some indistinguishable V segments, TRBV6-2 and TRBV6-3 among them.

Trimming took 2 bases from V and 2 from J, leaving 6 bases between them. Germline CDR1 MNHEY, CDR2 SVGAGI. The length of the CDR3 is 13 residues. This sequence joins TRBV6-5 and TRBJ1-2, with D hard to call. The sequence came from a woman between 40 and 50 years old in good health and CMV-seropositive. Sequencing was done on a sample of PBMCs. Written as DNA, the CDR3 is TGTGCCAGCAGTTACGACACAAACTATGGCTACACCTTC. This encodes CASSYDTNYGYTF.